The 11 T cell receptor beta chains given below trace back to one sample, sequenced in a study of early T cells in non-severe SARS-CoV-2 infection. TCRdb itself ran the 5' RACE reads through MiXCR, one entry per CDR3 protein. The sample lists 35,000 to 50,000 distinct CDR3 sequences, roughly 23% occurring once. The specimen was whole blood, collected at baseline. Receptor source: an adult who was a healthcare worker with PCR-confirmed SARS-CoV-2 infection or an uninfected control (not recorded which).

This clonotype appeared once. The chain recombines TRBV7-9 with TRBJ2-1; 10 bases fit TRBD1. Germline CDR1 reads SEHNR; CDR2 reads FQNEAQ (reference sequence). The CDR3 is 15 amino acids. V dropped 6 bases and J dropped 6; count of bases not matched to a gene: 8. For the CDR3, the DNA is TGTGCCAGCAGTTTACGGGACAGGGGTTTCAATGAGCAGTTCTTC. Translating it yields CASSLRDRGFNEQFF.

V usage is TRBV6-5 and J usage is TRBJ2-2, with 12 bases matching TRBD2. CDR3 size: 18 residues. CDR1 and CDR2 (germline): MNHEY, SVGAGI. V lost 6 bases, J lost 5 bases, and 13 bases stayed unmatched. The CDR3 DNA reads TGTGCCAGCAGCTTATCCCAAACTAGCGGGGGGCCAACCGGGGAGCTGTTTTTT. The encoded protein is CASSLSQTSGGPTGELFF.

This clonotype was counted only a few times. V is TRBV7-2 and J is TRBJ2-7; no clear D gene. Trimming pared 2 bases from V and 3 bases from J, leaving 8 bases between. The CDR3 has 13 amino acids. CDR1 is SGHTA and CDR2 is FQGNSA in the germline V gene. CDR3 DNA sequence: TGTGCCAGCAGCTTATCGGAGTTCTACGAGCAGTACTTC. This encodes CASSLSEFYEQYF.

This clonotype occurred a few times. DNA for the CDR3: TGCAGTGGGCAGCCAGGGGCTTATAGCAATCAGCCCCAGCATTTT. Translating it yields CSGQPGAYSNQPQHF. The J gene is TRBJ1-5, the V gene TRBV20-1; TRBD1 is a possible D gene (6 bases). V was shortened by 7 bases and J by 0 bases, with 16 bases between the two germline ends. This CDR3 contains 15 residues. The germline CDR1 and CDR2 sequences are DFQATT and SNEGSKA (reference sequence).

This clonotype was seen ten or more times. The rearrangement links TRBV7-2 to TRBJ1-1; D is unresolved. Deletions cut 1 base from V and 8 bases from J, with 11 bases between. Germline-derived CDR1 and CDR2 are SGHTA and FQGNSA. CDR3 length: 13 amino acids. CDR3 nucleotides: TGTGCCAGCAGCTTAGAGGGTCTGGCCGAAGCTTTCTTT. It encodes CASSLEGLAEAFF.

This clonotype was seen many times. V gene TRBV2 combines with J gene TRBJ2-1, with 8 bases that match TRBD2. This CDR3 comprises 15 residues. The V segment lost 4 bases and the J segment 6 bases; nucleotides outside the gene matches: 8. The germline V gene encodes CDR1 SNHLY and CDR2 FYNNEI. CDR3 in amino acids: CASSVSLAGFNEQFF. DNA of the CDR3: TGTGCCAGCAGTGTTAGTCTAGCGGGCTTCAATGAGCAGTTCTTC.

The chain joins TRBV7-6 to TRBJ1-1, with D possibly TRBD1 on 5 matching bases. CDR3 size: 12 residues. The V end was cut by 5 bases, the J end by 3 bases, with 7 bases between. Per germline, CDR1 SGHVS and CDR2 FNYEAQ. The CDR3: CASSRRDTEAFF. CDR3 bases: TGTGCCAGCAGCCGCAGGGACACTGAAGCTTTCTTT.

The rearrangement links TRBV7-2 to TRBJ1-5; a possible D gene is TRBD1 (5 bases). The ends were cut back, 5 bases at V and 5 bases at J, with 10 bases in the middle. Germline V lookup: CDR1 SGHTA, CDR2 FQGNSA. The CDR3 is 13 amino acids. In nucleotides, the CDR3 is TGTGCCAGCAGCCCAGACAGCTATCAGCCCCAGCATTTT. Translation: CASSPDSYQPQHF.

This clonotype was observed a few times. The chain recombines TRBV12-3 or TRBV12-4 with TRBJ1-1, with D uncertain. The V end lost 5 bases, the J end lost 4 bases, and 11 bases lay between the germline ends. The CDR3 is made up of 13 amino acids. CDR3 in DNA: TGTGCCAGCAGTAACCTGGGGAGCACTGAAGCTTTCTTT. Its translation: CASSNLGSTEAFF.

The chain employs TRBV12-3 or TRBV12-4 and TRBJ1-4, with TRBD1 matching 9 bases. V gave up 7 bases and J gave up 10 bases; unmatched junction bases: 10. This CDR3 has 14 amino acids. CDR3 in amino acids: CASTPGQGDGKLFF. CDR3 nucleotide sequence: TGTGCCAGCACTCCGGGACAGGGAGATGGAAAACTGTTTTTT.

This clonotype was seen a few times. V gene TRBV7-2 combines with J gene TRBJ2-7, with TRBD1 matching 9 bases. V shed 1 base, J shed 2 bases, and the junction held 0 bases outside the gene matches. The CDR3 is made up of 14 amino acids. Germline V gene data show CDR1 as SGHTA and CDR2 as FQGNSA. The CDR3 sequence: CASSLDRGPYEQYF. The CDR3 nucleotides are TGTGCCAGCAGCTTAGACAGGGGGCCCTACGAGCAGTACTTC.